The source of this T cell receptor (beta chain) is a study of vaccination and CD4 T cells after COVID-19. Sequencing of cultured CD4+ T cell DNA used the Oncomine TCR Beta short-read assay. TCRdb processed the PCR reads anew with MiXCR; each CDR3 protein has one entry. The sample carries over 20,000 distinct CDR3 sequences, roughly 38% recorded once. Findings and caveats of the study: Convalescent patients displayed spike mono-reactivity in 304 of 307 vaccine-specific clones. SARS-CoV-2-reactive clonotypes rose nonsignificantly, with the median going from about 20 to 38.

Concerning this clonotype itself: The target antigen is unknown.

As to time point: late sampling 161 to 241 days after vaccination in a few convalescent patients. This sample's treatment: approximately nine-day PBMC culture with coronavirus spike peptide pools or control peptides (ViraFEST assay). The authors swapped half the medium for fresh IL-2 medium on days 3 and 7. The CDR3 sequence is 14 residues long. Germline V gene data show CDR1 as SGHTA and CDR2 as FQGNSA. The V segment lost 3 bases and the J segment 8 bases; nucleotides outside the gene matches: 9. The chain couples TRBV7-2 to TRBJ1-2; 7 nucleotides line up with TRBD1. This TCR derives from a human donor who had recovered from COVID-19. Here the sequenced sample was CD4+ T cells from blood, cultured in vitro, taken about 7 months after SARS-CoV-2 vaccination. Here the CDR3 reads CASSLGTAVGGYTF. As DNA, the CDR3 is TGTGCCAGCAGCTTGGGGACAGCGGTCGGAGGCTACACCTTC.